The 25 T cell receptor beta chains presented below share a single source sample, sequenced in a study of beta chain features in type 1 diabetes. What was sequenced were expressed TCRB transcripts, since all of the isolated RNA had been reverse transcribed. Libraries were prepared by immunoSEQ multiplex PCR; TCRdb keeps only in-frame clonotypes and omits some of them. The repertoire holds under 250,000 clones, with roughly 14% as singletons. Sequenced sample: naive CD4+ T cells from blood. These receptors originate from a woman in her thirties or forties in good health.

This clone was detected only a few times. V usage is TRBV6-5 and J usage is TRBJ2-2, with 10 bases lining up with TRBD1. V was clipped by 2 bases and J by 4 bases; unmatched bases: 1. CDR1 and CDR2 (germline): MNHEY, SVGAGI. The CDR3 has 15 residues. CDR3: CASSYGDRGTGELFF. The CDR3 bases are TGTGCCAGCAGTTACGGGGACAGGGGCACCGGGGAGCTGTTTTTT.

This clone was picked up a small number of times. CDR3 region: CASSVGGISNQPQHF. DNA of the CDR3: TGTGCCAGCAGCGTCGGGGGGATTAGCAATCAGCCCCAGCATTTT. V gene TRBV9 combines with J gene TRBJ1-5, with D possibly TRBD1 on 5 matching bases. V lost 2 bases to trimming and J lost 0 bases, with 9 bases between them. This CDR3 comprises 15 residues. Germline assignment: CDR1 SGDLS and CDR2 YYNGEE.

This clone has a handful of counts. The rearrangement joins TRBV23-1 to TRBJ2-7; 8 bases line up with TRBD2. TRBV23-1 is given ORF status, its function remaining uncertain. The CDR3 is 20 amino acids. Trimming at V came to 0 bases and at J to 0 bases, leaving 16 bases not matched to a gene. The CDR3 bases are TGCGCCAGCAGTCAATCGACTAGCGAACCTCATTCCCGAAACTCCTACGAGCAGTACTTC. It codes for CASSQSTSEPHSRNSYEQYF.

In its sample, this clone was seen a few times. The chain carries TRBV10-2 and TRBJ1-6; no clear D. Germline assignment: CDR1 WSHSY and CDR2 SAAADI. V was clipped by 6 bases and J by 8 bases, with 8 bases between them. CDR3 size: 12 residues. The CDR3 DNA reads TGCGCCAGCAGAGTCGGGGATTCACCCCTCCACTTT. Its translation: CASRVGDSPLHF.

The chain couples TRBV2 to TRBJ1-2, with 7 bases that match TRBD1. CDR1 is SNHLY, CDR2 FYNNEI, per germline. J lost 8 bases, V lost 3 bases, and 9 bases had no gene match. There are 14 residues in the CDR3. CDR3 loop: CASSERDRADGYTF. CDR3 nucleotide sequence: TGTGCCAGCAGTGAGCGAGACAGGGCCGACGGCTACACCTTC.

This clone was observed a few times. The chain is built from TRBV5-6 and TRBJ1-1; possible D gene TRBD1, 6 bases. The V end lost 4 bases, the J end lost 0 bases, and 13 bases lay between the germline ends. CDR1 is SGHDT and CDR2 is YYEEEE in the germline V gene. The CDR3 contains 15 residues. CDR3 loop: CASSTVDRMNTEAFF. The CDR3 coding sequence is TGTGCCAGCAGCACCGTAGACAGGATGAACACTGAAGCTTTCTTT. Filled out from reference TRBV5-6 and TRBJ1-1, the complete variable domain reads DAGVTQSPTHLIKTRGQQVTLRCSPKSGHDTVSWYQQALGQGPQFIFQYYEEEERQRGNFPDRFSGHQFPNYSSELNVNALLLGDSALYLCASSTVDRMNTEAFFGQGTRLTVV.

This clone was detected only a few times. V usage is TRBV19 and J usage is TRBJ2-7, with TRBD1 matching over 9 bases. J lost 3 bases, V lost 4 bases, and 7 bases had no gene match. This CDR3 contains 15 residues. CDR1 and CDR2 (germline): LNHDA, SQIVND (reference sequence). CDR3 in amino acids: CASSSPDRGGYEQYF. Written as DNA, the CDR3 is TGTGCCAGTAGTAGCCCGGACAGGGGAGGCTACGAGCAGTACTTC.

This clone was counted a few times. The V call is TRBV18, the J call TRBJ2-7, with D possibly matching TRBD2 (6 bases). The V gene's germline CDR1 is KGHSH and CDR2 LQKENI. This CDR3 comprises 19 residues. V lost 3 bases, J lost 4 bases, and 28 bases lay in between. The CDR3 DNA reads as TGTGCCAGCTCACCGAGCCATGAGCAGGGAGGCCCCATTCAGTACGAGCAGTACTTC. This codes for CASSPSHEQGGPIQYEQYF.

V usage is TRBV7-9 and J usage is TRBJ2-3; TRBD1 matches 7 bases. The CDR3 loop spans 16 amino acids. J was trimmed by 3 bases and V by 5 bases; bases with no gene match: 11. Germline lookup yields CDR1 SEHNR and CDR2 FQNEAQ (reference sequence). The CDR3 DNA reads TGTGCCAGCAGCCGTAGACAGGGAATCATTACAGATACGCAGTATTTT. It specifies CASSRRQGIITDTQYF.

This clone has just a few counts. The gene calls are TRBV27 and TRBJ1-5, with D unclear. Deletions cut 6 bases from V and 5 bases from J, with 11 bases between. From germline, CDR1 is MNHEY and CDR2 SMNVEV (reference sequence). The CDR3 consists of 13 residues. CDR3 bases: TGTGCCAGCAGCCTCGAGGGCGATCAGCCCCAGCATTTT. It is translated as CASSLEGDQPQHF.

This clone was seen a few times. The chain links TRBV5-1 to TRBJ2-2, with D possibly TRBD2 on 5 matching bases. The CDR3 is 13 residues long. V shed 4 bases and J shed 6 bases, with 10 bases lying between them. The germline V gene encodes CDR1 SGHRS and CDR2 YFSETQ. For the CDR3, the DNA is TGCGCCAGCAGCCTCTCGGAGGCCGGGGAGCTGTTTTTT. Its translation is CASSLSEAGELFF.

The V gene is TRBV18, the J gene TRBJ2-5; D might be TRBD2 (5 bases). CDR3 length: 11 residues. Trimming took off 6 bases at V and 4 bases at J, with 6 bases between the two ends. Germline loops: CDR1 KGHSH, CDR2 LQKENI. CDR3 residues: CASSGGETQYF. CDR3 nucleotides: TGTGCCAGCTCTGGAGGAGAGACCCAGTACTTC.

This clone appeared a few times. The rearrangement links TRBV6-6 to TRBJ1-6, with a tentative D call TRBD1 (5 bases). Trimming removed 6 bases at V and 5 bases at J, with 14 bases between. Germline CDR1 is MNHNY and CDR2 is SVGAGI (reference sequence). This CDR3 has 15 amino acids. The CDR3 is CASRQTATHNSPLHF. Written as DNA, the CDR3 is TGTGCCAGCAGGCAGACAGCCACTCATAATTCACCCCTCCACTTT.

This sequence joins TRBV10-1 and TRBJ2-5; 11 nucleotides match TRBD2. The CDR3 contains 16 residues. The germline CDR1 and CDR2 sequences are WNHNN and SYGVQD (reference sequence). Losses at the gene ends were 2 bases for V and 1 base for J; bases not matched to a gene: 3. Here the CDR3 DNA reads TGCGCCAGCAGTGAGGGCACTAGCGGGGGCCAAGAGACCCAGTACTTC. Translating it yields CASSEGTSGGQETQYF.

This clone has at least ten counts. The chain combines TRBV6-6 with TRBJ2-4, with D possibly matching TRBD1 (5 bases). The V end was cut by 3 bases, the J end by 6 bases, with 9 bases between. The germline V gene encodes CDR1 MNHNY and CDR2 SVGAGI (reference sequence). CDR3 size: 13 residues. This CDR3 reads CASSYPTVNIQYF. The CDR3, as DNA: TGTGCCAGCAGTTATCCGACAGTAAACATTCAGTACTTC.

This clone was recorded a few times. The rearrangement links TRBV19 to TRBJ2-7, with D maybe TRBD1 (6 bases). Germline CDR1 LNHDA, CDR2 SQIVND (reference sequence). The CDR3 contains 14 residues. Trimming took off 5 bases at V and 0 bases at J, with 11 bases between the two ends. CDR3 residues: CASSRQASSYEQYF. Here the CDR3 DNA reads TGTGCCAGTAGTCGACAGGCGAGCTCCTACGAGCAGTACTTC.

This clone was seen a handful of times. The chain uses TRBV5-8 and TRBJ1-2; 9 bases align to TRBD1. V shed 3 bases, J shed 0 bases, and the junction held 12 bases outside the gene matches. Germline CDR1 and CDR2: SGHTS and YDEGEE. This CDR3 comprises 18 residues. CDR3 coding DNA: TGTGCCAGCAGCTACGCTAGGGGACAGGGAATGGCTAACTATGGCTACACCTTC. It is translated as CASSYARGQGMANYGYTF.

The CDR3 sequence is CASSLSDYEQYF. The CDR3 region has the DNA TGTGCCAGCAGCTTAAGCGACTACGAGCAGTACTTC. J is TRBJ2-7 and V is TRBV7-9, with D uncertain. Trimming cost V 2 bases and J 3 bases, with 5 bases left between them. The CDR3 spans 12 residues. Germline CDR1 is SEHNR and CDR2 is FQNEAQ (reference sequence).

The chain joins TRBV19 to TRBJ2-7, with D tentatively TRBD1 (6 bases). V was shortened by 10 bases and J by 0 bases, with 13 bases between the two germline ends. Germline CDR1 and CDR2: LNHDA and SQIVND (reference sequence). The CDR3 is 13 residues long. The DNA for the CDR3 is TGTGCCACAGCTGACAGGAGCTCCTACGAGCAGTACTTC. This translates into CATADRSSYEQYF.

The CDR3 loop is CASTGFGNTIYF. The CDR3 bases are TGTGCCAGCACGGGTTTCGGAAACACCATATATTTT. The V call is TRBV2, the J call TRBJ1-3; the D is unclear. The germline V and J ends were trimmed by 7 bases and 4 bases, with 8 bases remaining between them. The CDR3 totals 12 residues. From germline, CDR1 is SNHLY and CDR2 FYNNEI.

The chain combines TRBV5-1 with TRBJ1-1; D gene unclear. The CDR3 contains 13 residues. The germline V and J ends were trimmed by 5 bases and 2 bases, with 10 bases remaining between them. CDR1 and CDR2 from the germline V gene are SGHRS and YFSETQ. Here the CDR3 reads CASRMEPNTEAFF. The DNA of the CDR3 is TGCGCCAGCAGGATGGAGCCCAACACTGAAGCTTTCTTT. Full variable domain (remainder filled in from reference TRBV5-1 and TRBJ1-1): KAGVTQTPRYLIKTRGQQVTLSCSPISGHRSVSWYQQTPGQGLQFLFEYFSETQRNKGNFPGRFSGRQFSNSRSEMNVSTLELGDSALYLCASRMEPNTEAFFGQGTRLTVV.

V is TRBV7-9 and J is TRBJ2-7; 9 nucleotides match TRBD1. V was clipped by 5 bases and J by 3 bases; unmatched bases: 8. The length of the CDR3 is 15 residues. In germline, CDR1 is SEHNR, CDR2 FQNEAQ (reference sequence). CDR3 loop: CASSIPGTGLYEQYF. The CDR3 region has the DNA TGTGCCAGCAGCATCCCCGGGACAGGGCTCTACGAGCAGTACTTC.

The chain couples TRBV5-1 to TRBJ2-1, with 9 bases identical to TRBD2. This CDR3 is built from 17 residues. Germline V CDR1 and CDR2: SGHRS, YFSETQ. The V segment lost 5 bases and the J segment 4 bases; nucleotides outside the gene matches: 13. CDR3 sequence: CASSQDPSGGRYNEQFF. CDR3 sequence (DNA): TGCGCCAGCAGTCAGGACCCCAGCGGGGGGCGATACAATGAGCAGTTCTTC.

This rearrangement joins TRBV5-1 to TRBJ2-2; D perhaps matches TRBD1 (6 bases). Deletions cut 4 bases from V and 4 bases from J, with 11 bases between. The germline gives CDR1 SGHRS, CDR2 YFSETQ. The CDR3 runs to 14 residues. The CDR3 loop is CASSGGPSTGELFF. CDR3 sequence (DNA): TGCGCCAGCAGCGGGGGCCCGAGCACCGGGGAGCTGTTTTTT.

This clone was seen a handful of times. This rearrangement joins TRBV19 to TRBJ1-2; tentatively, D is TRBD1 (6 bases). CDR1 LNHDA and CDR2 SQIVND come from the germline V gene (reference sequence). This CDR3 region has 13 residues. Trimming pared 7 bases from V and 7 bases from J, leaving 16 bases between. The CDR3 nucleotides are TGTGCCAGTACCCCGTTGGGGGCTGGTGGCTACACCTTC. This codes for CASTPLGAGGYTF.